Following are 9 T cell receptor beta chains from one sample sequenced in a study of T cell repertoires in cytomegalovirus infection (dated by TCRdb to about 2019). Sequencing instrument: Illumina HiSeq 1500. In TCRdb, the public reads were trimmed at Q25 with fastp and aligned with MiXCR, with productive beta chains retained. Each entry is one CDR3 protein sequence, shown with its most common DNA and genes. In all, the sample holds about 740,000 distinct CDR3 sequences, and 35% to 40% of those were seen once. The ten largest make up 2.5% to 3.5% of the sample. The specimen was PBMCs. The receptors come from a human donor in good health (CMV status not recorded). Some clones in this sample may be carry-over from other donors' samples.

The chain employs TRBV11-2 and TRBJ1-5; TRBD1 is a possible D gene (5 bases). The CDR3 sequence is 15 residues long. Trimming took off 4 bases at V and 6 bases at J, with 16 bases between the two ends. CDR1 is SGHAT, CDR2 FQNNGV, per germline. The CDR3: CASSSGDGAVQPQHF. The CDR3, as DNA: TGTGCCAGCAGCTCGGGGGACGGCGCAGTTCAGCCCCAGCATTTT.

With respect to this clonotype: Germline and junction disagree at one end, which may indicate a read error. The chain recombines TRBV6-8 with TRBJ1-1; D gene ambiguous. The CDR3 is made up of 14 amino acids. In germline, CDR1 is MNHGY, CDR2 SAAAGT. CDR3 sequence: CASLKTVLGTEALF. CDR3 in DNA: TGTGCCAGCTTAAAAACGGTGTTGGGCACTGAAGCTTTATTT.

This clonotype appeared a few times. J is TRBJ2-2 and V is TRBV7-8, with 8 bases identical to TRBD2. This CDR3 region has 17 residues. Germline values: CDR1 SGHVS, CDR2 FQNEAQ. Losses at the gene ends were 6 bases for V and 0 bases for J; bases not matched to a gene: 9. CDR3 sequence (DNA): TGTGCCAGCAGTCCCTCTAGCGGGCGCGCGAACACCGGGGAGCTGTTTTTT. Amino acid sequence: CASSPSSGRANTGELFF.

The rearrangement uses TRBV11-2 and TRBJ1-5; TRBD1 agrees at 10 bases. Losses at the gene ends were 4 bases for V and 6 bases for J; bases not matched to a gene: 6. Germline loops: CDR1 SGHAT, CDR2 FQNNGV. The CDR3 runs 15 residues. CDR3 in amino acids: CASSYGQGVGQPQHF. DNA of the CDR3: TGTGCCAGCAGCTACGGACAGGGGGTTGGTCAGCCCCAGCATTTT.

This clonotype was counted a few times. The chain joins TRBV6-1 to TRBJ2-7, with D perhaps being TRBD1 or TRBD2 (6 bases each). V shed 4 bases and J shed 5 bases, with 18 bases lying between them. Germline CDR1 reads MNHNS; CDR2 reads SASEGT. This CDR3 region has 15 residues. The CDR3 is CASSVRDKGRNEQYF. CDR3 bases: TGTGCCAGCAGTGTGCGGGACAAAGGGAGGAACGAGCAGTACTTC.

For this clonotype: Sequence at one end of the junction differs from germline and may be a read error. The chain carries TRBV6-2 or TRBV6-3 and TRBJ2-3; D not certain. This CDR3 is 15 amino acids long. Germline-derived CDR1 and CDR2 are MNHEY and SVGEGT. CDR3 loop: CASSNSLTRTDTQYF. The CDR3 nucleotides are TGTGCCAGCAGTAACTCCCTTACCCGCACAGATACGCAGTATTTT.

This clonotype was seen a handful of times. V usage is TRBV19 and J usage is TRBJ2-2, with TRBD2 matching over 14 bases. The CDR3 totals 17 residues. Trimming took 3 bases from V and 5 from J; bases not matched to a gene: 5. Per germline, CDR1 LNHDA and CDR2 SQIVND (reference sequence). CDR3 amino acids: CASSILGTSGSTGELFF. Here the CDR3 DNA reads TGTGCCAGTAGTATTCTTGGGACTAGCGGGAGTACCGGGGAGCTGTTTTTT.

As for this clonotype: A much larger clonotype is one base distant, so this may be a read error. The conserved closing phenylalanine or tryptophan is absent in this CDR3, likely reflecting a read error. The chain links TRBV7-2 to TRBJ2-5; D may correspond to TRBD1 or TRBD2 (5 bases each). The germline CDR1 and CDR2 sequences are SGHTA and FQGNSA. Trimming shortened V by 4 bases and J by 2 bases, and 8 bases separated the two germline ends. This CDR3 spans 13 amino acids. In DNA, the CDR3 is TGTGCCAGCAGCTCGGGACGACAAGAGACCCAGTACTTA. Protein product: CASSSGRQETQYL.

Many counts were recorded for this clonotype. The rearrangement uses TRBV4-1 and TRBJ1-1; D unresolved. There are 14 residues in the CDR3. CDR1 and CDR2 (germline): MGHRA, YSYEKL. With 1 base removed from V and 1 base from J, the gap between germline ends came to 7 bases. The CDR3 sequence is CASSQGLGNTEAFF. DNA of the CDR3: TGCGCCAGCAGCCAAGGCTTGGGGAACACTGAAGCTTTCTTT.